What follows is one T cell receptor beta chain and its context. Its antigen is not identified. This entry belongs to a study of regulatory T cells in long-lasting Graves disease. In the study overall: Persistent cases were those of Graves' disease that involved over 5 years of antithyroid drugs with positive TSH receptor antibodies. General study points: Those with persistent disease had in common more public clonotypes (about 2,500) than new patients (roughly 930). The small sample size may have reduced accuracy. Among samples with persistent disease, TRBV28, TRBJ1-2 and TRBJ2-5 were favored.

This CDR3 has 13 residues. The germline V and J ends were trimmed by 6 bases and 7 bases, with 15 bases remaining between them. Germline V CDR1 and CDR2: SGHVS, FNYEAQ. Both iRepertoire HTBI primers and Arm-PCR of CDR3 regions were used to build the TCR beta libraries. TCRdb itself ran the multiplex PCR reads through MiXCR, one entry per CDR3 protein. The sample shows around 450,000 distinct CDR3 sequences, about 22% of them seen only once. This sample's time point: persistent/refractory GD, antithyroid drugs over 5 years with positive TRAb. After RNA was extracted from PBMCs, the TCR library was made from it.

The origin of this receptor is a female donor with Graves disease. The sample was peripheral blood mononuclear cells (PBMCs), taken when the disease was refractory, from a patient treated with antithyroid drugs. The V and J genes are TRBV7-6 and TRBJ1-2; D is perhaps TRBD1 (5 bases). The CDR3 DNA reads TGTGCCAGCAGTATAGTCCCGGGGCTTGGCTACACCTTC. This gives the protein CASSIVPGLGYTF. Full variable domain (rest looked up from reference TRBV7-6 and TRBJ1-2): GAGVSQSPRYKVTKRGQDVALRCDPISGHVSLYWYRQALGQGPEFLTYFNYEAQQDKSGLPNDRFSAERPEGSISTLTIQRTEQRDSAMYRCASSIVPGLGYTFGSGTRLTVV.